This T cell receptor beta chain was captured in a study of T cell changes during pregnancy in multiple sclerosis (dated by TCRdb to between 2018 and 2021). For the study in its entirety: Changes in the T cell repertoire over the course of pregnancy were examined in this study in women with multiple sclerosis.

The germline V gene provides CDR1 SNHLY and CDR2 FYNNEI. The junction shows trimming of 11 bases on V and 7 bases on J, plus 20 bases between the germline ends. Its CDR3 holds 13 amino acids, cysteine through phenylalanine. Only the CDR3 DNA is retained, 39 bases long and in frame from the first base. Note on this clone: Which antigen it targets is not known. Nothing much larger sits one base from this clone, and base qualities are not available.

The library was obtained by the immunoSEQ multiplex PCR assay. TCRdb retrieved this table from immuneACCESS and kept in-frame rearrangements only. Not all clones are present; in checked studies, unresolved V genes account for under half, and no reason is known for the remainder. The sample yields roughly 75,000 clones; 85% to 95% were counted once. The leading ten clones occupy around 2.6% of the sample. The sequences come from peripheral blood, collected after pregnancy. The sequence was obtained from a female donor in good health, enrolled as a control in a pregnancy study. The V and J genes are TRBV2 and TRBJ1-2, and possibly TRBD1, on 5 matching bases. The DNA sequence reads TGTGCCTGCAAGGGCCAGGGCGTAAGTGGCTACACCTTC. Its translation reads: CACKGQGVSGYTF.